This T cell receptor (beta chain) was sequenced for a study of Ad26.COV2.S vaccination and SARS-CoV-2 variants. Clones were read by immunoSEQ multiplex PCR, and TCRdb kept only the in-frame ones, dropping some. The table has about 680,000 clones, about 89% seen once. General study points: It was found that vaccine and placebo recipients had similar non-spike TCR breadth.

Comments on this clone: Its specificity is not known.

Specified treatment: some 20 received Ad26.COV2.S at low or high dose, single or two shots; about 5 received placebo; per-sample allocation not given. Sampling happened 63 days after the first vaccine or placebo injection. The source material was peripheral blood, sampled in a trial of Ad26.COV2.S vaccine versus placebo. The receptor was derived from a person aged 18-65 years who received the Ad26.COV2.S COVID-19 vaccine or a placebo.

The DNA of the CDR3 is TGCGCCAGCAGCCCGCCGGGACAGGGGGCTTATGAGCAGTTCTTC. Its translation is CASSPPGQGAYEQFF. The chain employs TRBV5-1 and TRBJ2-1, with TRBD1 matching 12 bases. V gave up 4 bases and J gave up 8 bases; unmatched junction bases: 7. The CDR3 runs 15 residues. Germline CDR1 reads SGHRS; CDR2 reads YFSETQ.